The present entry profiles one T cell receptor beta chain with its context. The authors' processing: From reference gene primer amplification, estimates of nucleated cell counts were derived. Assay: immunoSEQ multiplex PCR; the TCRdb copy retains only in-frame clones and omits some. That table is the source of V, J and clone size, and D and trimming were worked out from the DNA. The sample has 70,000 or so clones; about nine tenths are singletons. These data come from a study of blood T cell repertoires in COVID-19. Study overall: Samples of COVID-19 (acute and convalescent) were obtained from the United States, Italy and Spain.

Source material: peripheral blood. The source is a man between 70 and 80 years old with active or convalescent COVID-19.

CDR3 DNA sequence: TGTGCCATCGGGTCAGGGGAGTCGAGAGAGCAGTACTTC. As protein: CAIGSGESREQYF. This rearrangement joins TRBV10-3 to TRBJ2-7; TRBD1 is a possible D gene (6 bases). Germline CDR1 reads ENHRY; CDR2 reads SYGVKD. Trimming stripped 8 bases from V and 7 bases from J, with 18 bases between. This CDR3 region has 13 residues.